This TCR beta chain was observed in a study of T cells in Graves' hyperthyroidism and ophthalmopathy. General study findings and limits: Ophthalmopathy was identified by the model a median about seven months ahead of onset.

Amplification of TCR beta CDR3 regions used RNA as the template. The TCR CDR3 was amplified in a first-round RT-PCR using the HTBI primer set. TCRdb itself ran the multiplex PCR reads through MiXCR, one entry per CDR3 protein. This table has some 600,000 distinct CDR3 sequences, 14% appearing once. In the case of this clonotype: What it binds is unknown.

CDR1 is MNHNS, CDR2 SASEGT, per germline. The length of the CDR3 is 18 residues. The V end was cut by 5 bases, the J end by 0 bases, with 20 bases between. The sequenced sample was blood. This clonotype was sampled from a woman in her twenties or thirties with Graves' hyperthyroidism that later progressed to Graves' ophthalmopathy. The chain carries TRBV6-1 and TRBJ2-1, with a possible D match to TRBD2 (6 bases). The CDR3 nucleotides are TGTGCCAGCAGTCACGGACGGGACTCCACAAGCTCCTACAATGAGCAGTTCTTC. Protein sequence: CASSHGRDSTSSYNEQFF.